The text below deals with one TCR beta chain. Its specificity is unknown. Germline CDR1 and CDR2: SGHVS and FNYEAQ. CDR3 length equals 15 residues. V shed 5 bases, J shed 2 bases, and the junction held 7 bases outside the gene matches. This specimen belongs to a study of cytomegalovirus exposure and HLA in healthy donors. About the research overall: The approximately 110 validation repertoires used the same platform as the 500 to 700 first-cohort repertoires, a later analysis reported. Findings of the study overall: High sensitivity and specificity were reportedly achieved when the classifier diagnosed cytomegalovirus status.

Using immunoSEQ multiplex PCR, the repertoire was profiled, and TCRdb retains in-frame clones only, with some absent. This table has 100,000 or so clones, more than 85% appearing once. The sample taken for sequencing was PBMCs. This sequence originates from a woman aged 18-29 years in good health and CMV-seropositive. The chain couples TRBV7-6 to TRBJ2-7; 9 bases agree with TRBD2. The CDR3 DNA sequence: TGTGCCAGCAGCCGAGGCGGGGGGGCTACCTACGAGCAGTACTTC. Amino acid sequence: CASSRGGGATYEQYF.